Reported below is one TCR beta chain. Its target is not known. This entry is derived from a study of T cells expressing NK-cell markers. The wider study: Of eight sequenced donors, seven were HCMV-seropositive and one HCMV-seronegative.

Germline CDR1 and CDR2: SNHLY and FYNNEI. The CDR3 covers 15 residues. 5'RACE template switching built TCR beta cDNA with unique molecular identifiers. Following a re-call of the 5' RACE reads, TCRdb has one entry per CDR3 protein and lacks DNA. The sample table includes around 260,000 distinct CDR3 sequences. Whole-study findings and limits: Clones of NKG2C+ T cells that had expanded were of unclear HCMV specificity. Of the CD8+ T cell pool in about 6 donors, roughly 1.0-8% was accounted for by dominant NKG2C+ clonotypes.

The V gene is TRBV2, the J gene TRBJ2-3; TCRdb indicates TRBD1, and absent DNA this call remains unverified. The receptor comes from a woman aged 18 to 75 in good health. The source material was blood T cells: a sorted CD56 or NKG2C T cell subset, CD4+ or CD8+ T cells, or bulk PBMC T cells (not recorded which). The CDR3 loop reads CASSGAPGATDTQYF.